The 5 T cell receptor beta chains in this list originate from one sample, sequenced in a study of shared clonotypes between healthy human individuals. Clones were sequenced by immunoSEQ multiplex PCR, and TCRdb holds only the in-frame ones, with some missing. The sample shows under 85,000 clones, about 63% of them seen only once. Specimen: memory CD8+ T cells sorted from blood. Subset denoted: CD45RO+ cells pooled with CCR7-negative TemRA cells. Receptor source: a man aged 30 to 45 in good health.

In its sample, this clone was seen once. The chain uses TRBV6-5 and TRBJ2-6, with D tentatively TRBD2 (6 bases). Germline loops: CDR1 MNHEY, CDR2 SVGAGI. The V end lost 4 bases, the J end lost 0 bases, and 7 bases lay between the germline ends. CDR3 size: 15 residues. The CDR3, as DNA: TGTGCCAGCAGTTGGAGGGGCTCTGGGGCCAACGTCCTGACTTTC. It translates to CASSWRGSGANVLTF.

This clone was counted many times. The V and J genes are TRBV6-5 and TRBJ1-5; D is unclear. In germline, CDR1 is MNHEY, CDR2 SVGAGI. The CDR3 runs 12 residues. Trimming cost V 5 bases and J 7 bases, with 9 bases left between them. The CDR3 DNA reads TGTGCCAGCAGTGCCTCCGGGCAGCCCCAGCATTTT. Translation: CASSASGQPQHF.

V usage is TRBV11-2 and J usage is TRBJ2-7, with 7 bases that match TRBD1. The germline V gene encodes CDR1 SGHAT and CDR2 FQNNGV. V gave up 4 bases and J gave up 7 bases; unmatched junction bases: 13. The CDR3 runs to 15 residues. The CDR3 is CASSWERRTGVEQYF. The CDR3 nucleotides are TGTGCCAGCAGCTGGGAAAGACGGACAGGCGTTGAGCAGTACTTC.

The V and J genes are TRBV7-9 and TRBJ1-2; D unresolved. CDR3 length equals 14 residues. CDR1 SEHNR and CDR2 FQNEAQ come from the germline V gene (reference sequence). Trimming removed 0 bases at V and 8 bases at J, with 13 bases between. As DNA, the CDR3 is TGTGCCAGCAGCTTAGCAGGCCAAGCTCGGGGCTACACCTTC. Translated: CASSLAGQARGYTF. Based on the CDR3 plus reference TRBV7-9 and TRBJ1-2, the full variable domain is DTGVSQNPRHKITKRGQNVTFRCDPISEHNRLYWYRQTLGQGPEFLTYFQNEAQLEKSRLLSDRFSAERPKGSFSTLEIQRTEQGDSAMYLCASSLAGQARGYTFGSGTRLTVV.

The chain employs TRBV29-1 and TRBJ2-3; 12 bases line up with TRBD1. This CDR3 is built from 15 residues. V was pared by 3 bases and J by 1 base, with 2 bases of the junction left unmatched. Looked up from germline, CDR1 is SQVTM and CDR2 is ANQGSEA. The CDR3 is CSVEGQGAGTDTQYF. The CDR3 DNA sequence: TGCAGCGTTGAGGGACAGGGGGCGGGCACAGATACGCAGTATTTT.